This T cell receptor beta chain was sequenced in a study of T-cell reconstitution after alpha-beta-depleted transplantation in children. Study results and limitations: The study reportedly traced alpha-beta T cells about two months after transplant to several hundred expanded graft clones.

Preparation of the TCRbeta library used unique molecular identifiers. From the PCR reads, TCRdb called clonotypes with MiXCR, one entry per CDR3 protein. In the table there are approximately 32,000 distinct CDR3 sequences, about 7% of which are singletons. This clonotype occurred many times. Antigen: not known. Germline lookup yields CDR1 LGHNA and CDR2 YSLEER. Trimming removed 0 bases at V and 5 bases at J, with 13 bases between. This CDR3 has 16 amino acids. This clonotype was obtained from a child less than two years old who had a stem cell transplant for acute myeloid leukemia, so the T cells may come from the graft donor. Sequences were derived from peripheral blood, sampled 60 days after TCRalphabeta/CD19-depleted stem cell transplant. The genes are TRBV4-3 and TRBJ2-2, with D perhaps TRBD1 or TRBD2 (5 bases each). CDR3 sequence reads: CASSQDARGRTGELFF. The CDR3 nucleotides read TGCGCCAGCAGCCAAGACGCGAGGGGCCGTACCGGGGAGCTGTTTTTT.